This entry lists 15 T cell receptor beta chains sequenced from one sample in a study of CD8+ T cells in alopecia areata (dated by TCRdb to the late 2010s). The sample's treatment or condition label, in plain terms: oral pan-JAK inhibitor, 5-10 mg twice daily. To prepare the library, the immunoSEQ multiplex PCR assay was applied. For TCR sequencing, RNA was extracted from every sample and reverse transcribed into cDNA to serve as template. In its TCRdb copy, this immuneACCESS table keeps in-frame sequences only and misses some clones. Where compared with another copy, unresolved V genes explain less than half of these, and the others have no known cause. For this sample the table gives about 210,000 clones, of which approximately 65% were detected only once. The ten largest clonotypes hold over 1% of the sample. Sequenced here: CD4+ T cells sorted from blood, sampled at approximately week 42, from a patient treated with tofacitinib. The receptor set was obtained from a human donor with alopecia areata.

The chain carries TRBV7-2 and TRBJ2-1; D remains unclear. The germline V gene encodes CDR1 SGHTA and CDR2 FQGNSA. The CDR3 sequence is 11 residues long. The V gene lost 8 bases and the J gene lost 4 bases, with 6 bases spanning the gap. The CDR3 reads CASSTYNEQFF. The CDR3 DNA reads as TGTGCCAGCTCGACATACAATGAGCAGTTCTTC.

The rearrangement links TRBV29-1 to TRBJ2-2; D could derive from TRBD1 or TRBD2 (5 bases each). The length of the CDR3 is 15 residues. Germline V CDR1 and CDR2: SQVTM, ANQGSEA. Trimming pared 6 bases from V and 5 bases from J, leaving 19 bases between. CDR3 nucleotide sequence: TGCAGCGTGGGGACGGGGACGGGTTCGACCGGGGAGCTGTTTTTT. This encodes CSVGTGTGSTGELFF.

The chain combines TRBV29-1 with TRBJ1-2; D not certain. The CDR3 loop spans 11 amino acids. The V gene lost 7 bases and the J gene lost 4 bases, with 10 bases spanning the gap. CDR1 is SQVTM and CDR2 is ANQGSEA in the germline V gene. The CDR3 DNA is TGCAGCGGGGGTTCGGGCTATGGCTACACCTTC. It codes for CSGGSGYGYTF.

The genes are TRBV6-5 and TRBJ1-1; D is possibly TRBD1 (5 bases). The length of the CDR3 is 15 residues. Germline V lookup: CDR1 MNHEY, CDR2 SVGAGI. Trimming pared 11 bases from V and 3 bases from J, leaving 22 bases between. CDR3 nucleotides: TGTGCCGTACAACCGCCAGGGCTCGGGGACACTGAAGCTTTCTTT. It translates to CAVQPPGLGDTEAFF.

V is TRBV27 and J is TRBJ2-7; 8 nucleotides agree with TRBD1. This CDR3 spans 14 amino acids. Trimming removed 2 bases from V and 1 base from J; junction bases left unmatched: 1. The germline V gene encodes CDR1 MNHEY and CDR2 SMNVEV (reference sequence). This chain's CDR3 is CASSLGQGSYEQYF. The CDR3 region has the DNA TGTGCCAGCAGTTTAGGACAGGGATCCTACGAGCAGTACTTC.

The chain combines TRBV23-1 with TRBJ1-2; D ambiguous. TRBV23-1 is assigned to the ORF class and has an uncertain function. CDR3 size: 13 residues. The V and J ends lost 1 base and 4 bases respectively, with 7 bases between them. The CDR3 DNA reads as TGCGCCAGCAGTCAATGGTCCACCTATGGCTACACCTTC. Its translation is CASSQWSTYGYTF.

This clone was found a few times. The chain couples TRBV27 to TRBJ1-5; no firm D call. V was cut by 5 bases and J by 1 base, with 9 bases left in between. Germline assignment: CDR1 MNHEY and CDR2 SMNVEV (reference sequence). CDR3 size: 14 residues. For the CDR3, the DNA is TGTGCCAGCAGTCCACTAACCAGCAATCAGCCCCAGCATTTT. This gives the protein CASSPLTSNQPQHF.

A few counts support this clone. The chain's CDR3 is CASSLRQGETQYF. The CDR3 nucleotides read TGCGCCAGCAGCTTAAGACAAGGCGAGACCCAGTACTTC. This chain connects TRBV5-1 to TRBJ2-5; D is undetermined. The CDR3 is 13 residues long. V lost 2 bases and J lost 5, with 10 bases in between. Germline CDR1 SGHRS, CDR2 YFSETQ. Looking up the rest from reference TRBV5-1 and TRBJ2-5 gives the full variable domain: KAGVTQTPRYLIKTRGQQVTLSCSPISGHRSVSWYQQTPGQGLQFLFEYFSETQRNKGNFPGRFSGRQFSNSRSEMNVSTLELGDSALYLCASSLRQGETQYFGPGTRLLVL.

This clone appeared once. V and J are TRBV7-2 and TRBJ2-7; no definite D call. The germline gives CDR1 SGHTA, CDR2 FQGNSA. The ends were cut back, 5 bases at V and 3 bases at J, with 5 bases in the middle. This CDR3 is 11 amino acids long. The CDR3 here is CASSTLYEQYF. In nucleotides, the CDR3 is TGTGCCAGCAGCACCCTCTACGAGCAGTACTTC.

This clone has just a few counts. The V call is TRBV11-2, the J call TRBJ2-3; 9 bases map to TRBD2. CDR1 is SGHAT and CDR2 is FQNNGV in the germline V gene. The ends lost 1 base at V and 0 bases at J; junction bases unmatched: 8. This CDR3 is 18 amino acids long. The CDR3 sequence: CASSLVGLAGASTDTQYF. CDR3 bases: TGTGCCAGCAGCTTAGTCGGGTTAGCGGGGGCCAGCACAGATACGCAGTATTTT.

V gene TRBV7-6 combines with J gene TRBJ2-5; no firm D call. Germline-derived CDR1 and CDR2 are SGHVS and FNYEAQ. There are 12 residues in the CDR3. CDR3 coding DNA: TGTGCTATCTCCGGCGGTGGAGAGACCCAGTACTTC. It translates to CAISGGGETQYF.

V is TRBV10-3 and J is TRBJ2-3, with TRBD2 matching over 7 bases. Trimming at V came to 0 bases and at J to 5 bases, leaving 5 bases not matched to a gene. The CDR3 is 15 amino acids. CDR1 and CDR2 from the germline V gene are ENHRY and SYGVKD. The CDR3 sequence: CAISESGGARDTQYF. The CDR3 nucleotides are TGTGCCATCAGTGAGTCGGGAGGGGCGCGAGATACGCAGTATTTT.

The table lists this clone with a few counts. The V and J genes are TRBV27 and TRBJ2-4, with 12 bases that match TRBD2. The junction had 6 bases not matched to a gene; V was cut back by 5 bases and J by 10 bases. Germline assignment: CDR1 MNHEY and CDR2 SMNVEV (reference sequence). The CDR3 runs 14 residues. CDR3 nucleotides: TGTGCCAGCAGTCCTAAACTAGCGGGGGGAATTCAGTACTTC. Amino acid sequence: CASSPKLAGGIQYF.

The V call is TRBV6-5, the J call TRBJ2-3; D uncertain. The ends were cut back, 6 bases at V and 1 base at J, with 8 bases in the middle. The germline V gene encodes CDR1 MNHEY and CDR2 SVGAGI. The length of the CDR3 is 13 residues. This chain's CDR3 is CASRTDGTDTQYF. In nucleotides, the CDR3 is TGTGCCAGCAGAACTGACGGCACAGATACGCAGTATTTT.

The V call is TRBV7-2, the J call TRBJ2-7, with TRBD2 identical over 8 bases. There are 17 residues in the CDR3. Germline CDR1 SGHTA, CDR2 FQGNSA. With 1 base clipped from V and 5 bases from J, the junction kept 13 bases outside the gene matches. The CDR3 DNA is TGTGCCAGCAGCTTAGTCTCGCGGGCTAGCGGGCAACACGAGCAGTACTTC. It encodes CASSLVSRASGQHEQYF.